This T cell receptor (beta chain) was sequenced during a study of T cells in Graves' hyperthyroidism and ophthalmopathy. Study-wide context: Peripheral blood draws took place at initial diagnosis, ahead of any treatment. Notes on the study in general: A model of 13 V-J pairs discriminated ophthalmopathy from stable hyperthyroidism.

Comments on this clonotype: Its specificity is not known. An end of the junction differs from the germline gene, which may be a read error.

The hyperthyroidism was newly diagnosed and had lasted under 2 months; the patients were aged 18 to 65. The blood was taken when hyperthyroidism was first diagnosed, before any ophthalmopathy symptoms showed up. There were TCR beta CDR3 regions amplified from RNA transcripts. The study used the HTBI primer set for a first-round RT-PCR of the TCR CDR3. From the multiplex PCR reads, TCRdb called clonotypes with MiXCR, one entry per CDR3 protein. The data show roughly 360,000 distinct CDR3 sequences, 13% seen once. The CDR3 covers 15 residues. Germline V CDR1 and CDR2: MNHNS, SASEGT. The material sequenced was blood. This clonotype originated in a man aged 30 to 45 with Graves' hyperthyroidism that later progressed to Graves' ophthalmopathy. V usage is TRBV6-1 and J usage is TRBJ1-6, with TRBD1 matching 7 bases. The CDR3 sequence is CASSEAQGGNSRLHF. CDR3 nucleotide sequence: TGTGCCAGCAGTGAAGCGCAGGGGGGGAATTCACGCCTCCACTTT.